Below are 19 T cell receptor beta chains sequenced from a single sample in a study of T cell repertoires in cytomegalovirus infection. Using its own MiXCR run on the reads, TCRdb lists one record per CDR3 protein. Among a few hundred thousand distinct CDR3 sequences, 30% to 35% were seen once, and the ten largest hold about a sixth. The antigens for these receptors are not known. Sequencing used cultured PBMCs, obtained from culture after CMV antigen stimulation. The receptors stem from a human donor in good health (CMV status not recorded). Some clones in this sample may be carry-over from other donors' samples.

The sample holds a few counts of this clonotype. The rearrangement joins TRBV6-2 or TRBV6-3 to TRBJ1-2; possibly TRBD1 for D (5 bases). Trimming shortened V by 7 bases and J by 4 bases, and 10 bases separated the two germline ends. This CDR3 is 12 amino acids long. Per germline, CDR1 MNHEY and CDR2 SVGEGT. The CDR3 region is CASTGTPYGYTF. The CDR3 DNA follows: TGTGCCAGCACCGGGACCCCCTATGGCTACACCTTC.

This clonotype was recorded a few times. V and J are TRBV19 and TRBJ1-1; a weak D match, TRBD1 (6 bases). The CDR3 is 17 residues long. V lost 6 bases and J 0 bases, leaving 20 bases between the germline ends. From germline, CDR1 is LNHDA and CDR2 SQIVND (reference sequence). Written as DNA, the CDR3 is TGTGCCAGTAGATTTTACACGACAGGTTATGTGAACACTGAAGCTTTCTTT. This translates into CASRFYTTGYVNTEAFF.

This clonotype was observed many times. The chain links TRBV7-2 to TRBJ1-5; D unresolved. In germline, CDR1 is SGHTA, CDR2 FQGNSA. V was pared by 3 bases and J by 7 bases, with 10 bases between. The CDR3 has 13 residues. Here the CDR3 DNA reads TGTGCCAGCAGCTTCGACAACCCCCAGCCCCAGCATTTT. Translated: CASSFDNPQPQHF.

J is TRBJ2-1 and V is TRBV20-1; the D gene is possibly TRBD2 (6 bases). The germline V and J ends were trimmed by 0 bases and 7 bases, with 19 bases remaining between them. The length of the CDR3 is 16 residues. Germline values: CDR1 DFQATT, CDR2 SNEGSKA (reference sequence). The DNA for the CDR3 is TGCAGTGCTAGAGACGCCGGGACTCTTCCGTCAAATGAGCAGTTCTTC. Translated: CSARDAGTLPSNEQFF.

The chain couples TRBV4-3 to TRBJ1-3; D might be TRBD1 (6 bases). From germline, CDR1 is LGHNA and CDR2 YSLEER. The ends were cut back, 4 bases at V and 4 bases at J, with 20 bases in the middle. The CDR3 has 17 amino acids. CDR3 residues: CASSRSLTGSSGNTIYF. DNA of the CDR3: TGCGCCAGCAGCCGATCTCTTACAGGGTCCTCCGGAAACACCATATATTTT.

The gene calls are TRBV14 and TRBJ2-2; no clear D. Germline V gene data show CDR1 as SGHDN and CDR2 as FVKESK. Between the trimmed V and J ends, which lost 1 base and 9 bases, there was a span of 6 bases. CDR3 size: 12 residues. The CDR3 DNA follows: TGTGCCAGCAGCCAAGGCGGTTGGGAGCTGTTTTTT. It yields the protein CASSQGGWELFF.

The chain carries TRBV12-3 or TRBV12-4 and TRBJ2-1, with a possible D match to TRBD2 (6 bases). The V end was cut by 3 bases, the J end by 0 bases, with 15 bases between. CDR3 length: 17 amino acids. The CDR3 spells CASSFSLSGHSYNEQFF. CDR3 bases: TGTGCCAGCAGTTTTTCCTTGAGCGGGCACTCCTACAATGAGCAGTTCTTC.

On this clonotype: Germline and junction disagree at one end, which may indicate a read error. This rearrangement joins TRBV11-3 to TRBJ1-2; maybe TRBD1 (6 bases). Germline V gene sequence: CDR1 SGHNT, CDR2 YENEEA. The CDR3 has 15 residues. In nucleotides, the CDR3 is TGTGCCAGCAGCTCCTCGTTGGGGGCTGGCTATGGCTACGCCTTC. Translating gives CASSSSLGAGYGYAF.

This clonotype was counted between two and nine times. V and J are TRBV7-8 and TRBJ1-4; perhaps TRBD1 as D (5 bases). The CDR3 is made up of 16 amino acids. Germline V gene data show CDR1 as SGHVS and CDR2 as FQNEAQ. The germline V and J ends were trimmed by 1 base and 4 bases, with 13 bases remaining between them. The CDR3 nucleotides are TGTGCCAGCAGCTTAGTTGGAGGGGTTGGTAATGAAAAACTGTTTTTT. Encoded protein: CASSLVGGVGNEKLFF.

The chain carries TRBV5-4 and TRBJ2-7; 7 positions match TRBD1. The V segment lost 3 bases and the J segment 2 bases; nucleotides outside the gene matches: 2. Germline V CDR1 and CDR2: SGHNT, YYREEE (reference sequence). The CDR3 extends over 13 amino acids. CDR3 loop: CASSSDRPYEQYF. The CDR3 coding sequence is TGTGCCAGCAGCTCGGACAGGCCCTACGAGCAGTACTTC. Full variable domain (outside the CDR3, taken from reference TRBV5-4 and TRBJ2-7): ETGVTQSPTHLIKTRGQQVTLRCSSQSGHNTVSWYQQALGQGPQFIFQYYREEENGRGNFPPRFSGLQFPNYSSELNVNALELDDSALYLCASSSDRPYEQYFGPGTRLTVT.

The chain combines TRBV10-3 with TRBJ2-5; 10 bases fit TRBD1. The germline V gene has CDR1 ENHRY and CDR2 SYGVKD. V lost 2 bases, J lost 6 bases, and 6 bases stayed unmatched. This CDR3 is built from 15 residues. CDR3 nucleotide sequence: TGTGCCATCAGTGAGGGGACAGGGGAAACGAAGACCCAGTACTTC. This translates into CAISEGTGETKTQYF.

In its sample, this clonotype was seen a few times. The genes are TRBV5-1 and TRBJ2-1, with TRBD2 matching 13 bases. Germline assignment: CDR1 SGHRS and CDR2 YFSETQ. Trimming cost V 3 bases and J 8 bases; bases outside gene matches: 8. The CDR3 covers 16 residues. The CDR3 protein is CASSYGLAGASYEQFF. CDR3 DNA sequence: TGCGCCAGCAGCTATGGACTAGCGGGAGCATCCTATGAGCAGTTCTTC. The complete variable domain, with remaining parts taken from reference TRBV5-1 and TRBJ2-1, reads KAGVTQTPRYLIKTRGQQVTLSCSPISGHRSVSWYQQTPGQGLQFLFEYFSETQRNKGNFPGRFSGRQFSNSRSEMNVSTLELGDSALYLCASSYGLAGASYEQFFGPGTRLTVL.

This clonotype was observed a few times. This chain joins TRBV12-3 or TRBV12-4 and TRBJ2-7; TRBD2 matches 10 bases. Trimming at V came to 6 bases and at J to 2 bases, leaving 1 base not matched to a gene. The CDR3 contains 13 residues. The CDR3 DNA follows: TGTGCCAGCAGAGCGGGAGGGCCCTACGAGCAGTACTTC. Protein sequence: CASRAGGPYEQYF.

This clonotype occurred a few times. The chain couples TRBV5-1 to TRBJ2-1; 8 nucleotides line up with TRBD2. Losses at the gene ends were 6 bases for V and 5 bases for J; bases not matched to a gene: 7. The germline V gene encodes CDR1 SGHRS and CDR2 YFSETQ. The CDR3 has 14 amino acids. The CDR3 coding sequence is TGCGCCAGCACCCGGGCGGGAGGCGACAATGAGCAGTTCTTC. This codes for CASTRAGGDNEQFF.

This clonotype has ten or more counts. The chain is built from TRBV7-2 and TRBJ2-7; 7 bases agree with TRBD2. This CDR3 region has 14 residues. CDR1 and CDR2 (germline): SGHTA, FQGNSA. J gave up 3 bases and V 3 bases, and 5 bases lay outside the gene matches. In DNA form, the CDR3 reads TGTGCCAGCAGCTTCCGAGCTAGCGGCTACGAGCAGTACGTC. Protein product: CASSFRASGYEQYV.

The chain carries TRBV7-9 and TRBJ2-2; TRBD2 aligns across 13 bases. V gave up 5 bases and J gave up 0 bases; unmatched junction bases: 12. In germline, CDR1 is SEHNR, CDR2 FQNEAQ (reference sequence). CDR3 length: 20 amino acids. DNA of the CDR3: TGTGCCAGCAGCCAACCCGCCCGACTAGCGGGAGGAGCGAACACCGGGGAGCTGTTTTTT. This codes for CASSQPARLAGGANTGELFF.

J is TRBJ1-5 and V is TRBV7-2, with D maybe TRBD1 (5 bases). Trimming left V 1 base short and J 4 bases short, with 11 bases between. The CDR3 runs to 15 residues. Per the germline V gene, CDR1 is SGHTA and CDR2 is FQGNSA. The CDR3 protein is CASSLGGLRNQPQHF. The CDR3 coding sequence is TGTGCCAGCAGCTTAGGGGGGTTGCGTAATCAGCCCCAGCATTTT.

This clonotype was picked up one time. The rearrangement joins TRBV29-1 to TRBJ2-3; no firm D call. This CDR3 is 14 amino acids long. Germline V gene lookup returns CDR1 SQVTM and CDR2 ANQGSEA. Trimming removed 3 bases at V and 1 base at J, with 11 bases between. The CDR3 is CSVEGSDGTDTQYF. For the CDR3, the DNA is TGCAGCGTTGAGGGCAGCGATGGCACAGATACGCAGTATTTT.

Here the CDR3 reads CASSRGQGVPEQFF. CDR3 DNA sequence: TGTGCCAGTAGTCGGGGACAGGGGGTCCCCGAGCAGTTCTTC. V is TRBV19 and J is TRBJ2-1, with 11 bases matching TRBD1. V dropped 5 bases and J dropped 10; count of bases not matched to a gene: 7. This CDR3 spans 14 amino acids. The germline V gene encodes CDR1 LNHDA and CDR2 SQIVND (reference sequence).